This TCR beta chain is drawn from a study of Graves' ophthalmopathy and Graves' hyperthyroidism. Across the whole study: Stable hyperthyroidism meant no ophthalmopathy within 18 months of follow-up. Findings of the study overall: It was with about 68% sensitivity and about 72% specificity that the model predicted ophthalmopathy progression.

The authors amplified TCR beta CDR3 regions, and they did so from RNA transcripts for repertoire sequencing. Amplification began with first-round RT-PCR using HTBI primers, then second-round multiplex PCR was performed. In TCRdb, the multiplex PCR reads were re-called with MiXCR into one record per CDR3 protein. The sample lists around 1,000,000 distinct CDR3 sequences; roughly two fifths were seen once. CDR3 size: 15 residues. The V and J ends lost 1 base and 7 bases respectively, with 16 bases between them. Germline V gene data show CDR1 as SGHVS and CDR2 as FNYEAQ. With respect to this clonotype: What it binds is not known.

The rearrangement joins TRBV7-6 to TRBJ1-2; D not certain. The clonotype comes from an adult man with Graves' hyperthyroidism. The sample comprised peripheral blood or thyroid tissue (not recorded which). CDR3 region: CASSLEPAQGSGYTF. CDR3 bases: TGTGCCAGCAGCTTAGAACCGGCCCAAGGGAGTGGCTACACCTTC.